This is a list of T cell receptor beta chains from one sample in a study of blood T cell repertoires in COVID-19. Measured with immunoSEQ multiplex PCR; TCRdb has only the in-frame clones, and not every one. The table includes hundreds of thousands of clones, about 93% detected once. The sample consisted of peripheral blood. These receptors were taken from a man aged 55-75 years with COVID-19, enrolled during active disease. CDR3s include the opening cysteine and the closing phenylalanine or tryptophan. Each record gives: D gene, V gene, J gene, clone size, CDR3 DNA, CDR3 protein. A D gene is named only where the DNA matches it firmly. Clone size appears in some rows only: once, few, many, or a class for an expanded clone.

D: TRBD1; V: TRBV28; J: TRBJ1-2; size: -; DNA: TGTGCCAGCAGTTGGGGACAGGGGGCTGGTGGCTACACCTTC; CDR3: CASSWGQGAGGYTF
D: -; V: TRBV27; J: TRBJ1-1; size: -; DNA: TGTGCCAGCAGTTTATCTGGGGGCTTCATGAACACTGAAGCTTTCTTT; CDR3: CASSLSGGFMNTEAFF
D: -; V: TRBV5-8; J: TRBJ1-1; size: -; DNA: TGTGCCAGCAGCTTGTCCCAGTCGAACACTGAAGCTTTCTTT; CDR3: CASSLSQSNTEAFF
D: -; V: TRBV5-1; J: TRBJ2-5; size: -; DNA: TGCGCCAGCAGCCAGAGGGACACAGGTCTCCAAGAGACCCAGTACTTC; CDR3: CASSQRDTGLQETQYF
D: TRBD2; V: TRBV6-1; J: TRBJ2-7; size: few; DNA: TGTGCCAGCAGTGAAGGTCGGCTAGCGGGGGGGTCGGACTTC; CDR3: CASSEGRLAGGSDF
D: -; V: TRBV6-5; J: TRBJ2-2; size: -; DNA: TGTGCCAGCAGTTCAGGCCTGAACACCGGGGAGCTGTTTTTT; CDR3: CASSSGLNTGELFF
D: TRBD2; V: TRBV6-2/TRBV6-3; J: TRBJ2-3; size: -; DNA: TGTGCCAGCAGCCCTTCGAGGGGACTAGCGGGAGGGGGTACGCAGTATTTT; CDR3: CASSPSRGLAGGGTQYF
D: -; V: TRBV14; J: TRBJ1-2; size: -; DNA: TGTGCCAGCAGTCCACCCGGACAGTCTAACTATGGCTACACCTTC; CDR3: CASSPPGQSNYGYTF
D: TRBD2; V: TRBV7-6; J: TRBJ2-5; size: -; DNA: TGTGCCAGCAGCCCCCGGGCAGCGGGGGGGAATCAAGAGACCCAGTACTTC; CDR3: CASSPRAAGGNQETQYF
D: TRBD1; V: TRBV7-2; J: TRBJ2-7; size: -; DNA: TGTGCCAGCAGCTTCCGGACAGGGGACGAGCAGTACTTC; CDR3: CASSFRTGDEQYF
D: -; V: TRBV7-8; J: TRBJ1-2; size: -; DNA: TGTGCCAGCAGCTTAGCGGACAGAGACTATGGCTACACCTTC; CDR3: CASSLADRDYGYTF
D: -; V: TRBV28; J: TRBJ1-5; size: -; DNA: TGTGCCAGCAGTCCTTCCGGGCGGGGTATAGGCAATCAGCCCCAGCATTTT; CDR3: CASSPSGRGIGNQPQHF
D: -; V: TRBV3-1/TRBV3-2; J: TRBJ2-3; size: -; DNA: TGTGCCAGCAGCCATCCCAACGGGGCAGGGACAACAAATACGCAGTATTTT; CDR3: CASSHPNGAGTTNTQYF
D: -; V: TRBV5-1; J: TRBJ1-1; size: -; DNA: TGCGCCAGCAGCCCGCCAACCAGTAACACTGAAGCTTTCTTT; CDR3: CASSPPTSNTEAFF
D: TRBD2; V: TRBV30; J: TRBJ2-2; size: -; DNA: TGTGCCCGACGACTAGCGGGGGCCCCCGGCGGGGAGCTGTTTTTT; CDR3: CARRLAGAPGGELFF
D: TRBD1; V: TRBV9; J: TRBJ2-2; size: -; DNA: TGTGCCAGCAGCGTAGGACAGGGCCTAGGGGCGAACACCGGGGAGCTGTTTTTT; CDR3: CASSVGQGLGANTGELFF
D: TRBD1; V: TRBV6-1; J: TRBJ2-2; size: -; DNA: TGTGCCAGCAGTGAACAGGGGGCGGACACCGGGGAGCTGTTTTTT; CDR3: CASSEQGADTGELFF
D: -; V: TRBV27; J: TRBJ1-2; size: -; DNA: TGTGCCAGCAGTCCAAGCGGTTCAGGGGTTGCTAACTATGGCTACACCTTC; CDR3: CASSPSGSGVANYGYTF
D: TRBD1; V: TRBV18; J: TRBJ1-6; size: -; DNA: TGTGCCAGCTCACCCCTGGGACAGGGGTCCTATAATTCACCCCTCCACTTT; CDR3: CASSPLGQGSYNSPLHF
D: -; V: TRBV6-6; J: TRBJ2-3; size: -; DNA: TGTGCCAGTAAGGTGCGAGTGAGGGATACGCAGTATTTT; CDR3: CASKVRVRDTQYF
D: -; V: TRBV4-1; J: TRBJ2-1; size: -; DNA: TGCGCCAGCAGCCAAGATCGCCAGTTATCCTACAATGAGCAGTTCTTC; CDR3: CASSQDRQLSYNEQFF
D: -; V: TRBV6-5; J: TRBJ1-4; size: -; DNA: TGTGCCAGCAGTTACTCGAACAGGGATAATGAAAAACTGTTTTTT; CDR3: CASSYSNRDNEKLFF
D: -; V: TRBV20-1; J: TRBJ1-5; size: -; DNA: TGCAGTGCTAGTTCGGGGGGCGGGCAGCCCCAGCATTTT; CDR3: CSASSGGGQPQHF
D: -; V: TRBV6-1; J: TRBJ2-1; size: -; DNA: TGTGCCAGCAGTGAATACCCAGGTGAGCAGTTCTTC; CDR3: CASSEYPGEQFF
D: -; V: TRBV5-6; J: TRBJ1-2; size: -; DNA: TGTGCCAGCAGCTTGGACACCAACTATGGCTACACCTTC; CDR3: CASSLDTNYGYTF
D: -; V: TRBV24-1; J: TRBJ1-2; size: -; DNA: TGTGCCACCACTTGGACGGTCGGGGTCTCTGGCTACACCTTC; CDR3: CATTWTVGVSGYTF
D: -; V: TRBV11-2; J: TRBJ1-6; size: -; DNA: TGTGCCAGCAGCTTCGACACAGGGAATTCACCCCTCCACTTT; CDR3: CASSFDTGNSPLHF
D: TRBD1; V: TRBV6-6; J: TRBJ1-4; size: -; DNA: TGTGCCAGCAGTCCCGCAGGGGGAGTAGAAGAAAAACTGTTTTTT; CDR3: CASSPAGGVEEKLFF
D: TRBD1; V: TRBV3-1/TRBV3-2; J: TRBJ1-1; size: -; DNA: TGTGCCAGCAGCTCCCCACAGGGGCGCACTGAAGCTTTCTTT; CDR3: CASSSPQGRTEAFF
D: TRBD1; V: TRBV19; J: TRBJ2-7; size: -; DNA: TGTGCCAGTAGTATGGGACAGGGGCCCTACGAGCAGTACTTC; CDR3: CASSMGQGPYEQYF
D: TRBD2; V: TRBV7-2; J: TRBJ2-2; size: -; DNA: TGTGCCAGCAGCTTAGGTGCTAGCGGGTTTGCCGGGGAGCTGTTTTTT; CDR3: CASSLGASGFAGELFF
D: TRBD2; V: TRBV9; J: TRBJ2-2; size: -; DNA: TGTGCCAGCAGCGTACAACTAGCGGGAGTAGGCGGGGAGCTGTTTTTT; CDR3: CASSVQLAGVGGELFF
D: TRBD1; V: TRBV30; J: TRBJ1-5; size: -; DNA: TGTGCCTGGAGTGTAACGGAGAGGGACAGGGGCAATCAGCCCCAGCATTTT; CDR3: CAWSVTERDRGNQPQHF
D: -; V: TRBV6-1; J: TRBJ1-2; size: once; DNA: TGTGCCAGCAGTGAAGCGTCTAGAACAGGGAATGGCTACACCTTC; CDR3: CASSEASRTGNGYTF
D: TRBD1; V: TRBV19; J: TRBJ2-2; size: -; DNA: TGTGCCAGTAGTCCACCTCTCGGGACAGGGGAGACCGGGGAGCTGTTTTTT; CDR3: CASSPPLGTGETGELFF
D: -; V: TRBV5-1; J: TRBJ2-7; size: -; DNA: TGCGCCAGCAGCTTAATCGGGTCCTACGAGCAGTACTTC; CDR3: CASSLIGSYEQYF
D: -; V: TRBV5-5; J: TRBJ1-1; size: -; DNA: TGTGCCAGCAGCTCCCGACAAGGCTCCCTTTTCTTT; CDR3: CASSSRQGSLFF
D: -; V: TRBV6-5; J: TRBJ1-2; size: -; DNA: TGTGCCAGCAGTTACGGTAGGGGGGGAGGATCCGATGGCTACACCTTC; CDR3: CASSYGRGGGSDGYTF
D: TRBD1; V: TRBV19; J: TRBJ2-1; size: -; DNA: TGTGCCAGTAGTATAGGCATCGCAGGGGGAGTGTCGCAGTTCTTC; CDR3: CASSIGIAGGVSQFF
D: -; V: TRBV30; J: TRBJ2-7; size: -; DNA: TGTGCCTGGAGCCACCAGGTCAGCGGTCTTTCCTACGAGCAGTACTTC; CDR3: CAWSHQVSGLSYEQYF
D: TRBD1; V: TRBV5-1; J: TRBJ2-2; size: -; DNA: TGCGCCAGCAGCGGGGGGACAGGCCGTCCGAACACCGGGGAGCTGTTTTTT; CDR3: CASSGGTGRPNTGELFF
D: -; V: TRBV6-5; J: TRBJ2-5; size: -; DNA: TGTGCCAGCACCAAGGGGCGTGAGCAGTACTTC; CDR3: CASTKGREQYF
D: TRBD1; V: TRBV30; J: TRBJ2-7; size: -; DNA: TGTGCCTGGAGCCCTCTGTCCGGGACAGGGAGCGGCGAGCAGTACTTC; CDR3: CAWSPLSGTGSGEQYF
D: -; V: TRBV5-1; J: TRBJ1-2; size: -; DNA: TGCGCCAGCAGCTTAGTAGGGGGTGAATATGGCTACACCTTC; CDR3: CASSLVGGEYGYTF
D: TRBD1; V: TRBV7-9; J: TRBJ1-5; size: -; DNA: TGTGCCAGCAGCCCCGGAATAGGGGGCTCGTCGGACAATCAGCCCCAGCATTTT; CDR3: CASSPGIGGSSDNQPQHF
D: -; V: TRBV3-1/TRBV3-2; J: TRBJ2-1; size: -; DNA: TGTGCCAGCAGCCTCGGGACTCAAGGGGATGAGCAGTTCTTC; CDR3: CASSLGTQGDEQFF
D: TRBD2; V: TRBV11-2; J: TRBJ2-7; size: -; DNA: TGTGCCAGCAGCTTAGAGGGACTAGCCTACGAGCAGTACTTC; CDR3: CASSLEGLAYEQYF
D: TRBD1; V: TRBV29-1; J: TRBJ2-7; size: -; DNA: TGCAGCGTTGTAGGGACAGCCAGTCCCAACGAGCAGTACTTC; CDR3: CSVVGTASPNEQYF
D: TRBD1; V: TRBV29-1; J: TRBJ2-7; size: -; DNA: TGCAGCGTTGATCAGGGGGCCCACGAGCAGTACTTC; CDR3: CSVDQGAHEQYF
D: -; V: TRBV30; J: TRBJ2-7; size: -; DNA: TGTGCGGCGGACAGCCAACTCTCCTACGAGCAGTACTTC; CDR3: CAADSQLSYEQYF
D: TRBD1; V: TRBV6-2/TRBV6-3; J: TRBJ2-1; size: -; DNA: TGTGCCAGCAGTCTCCAGTGGGACAGGCCAGGGTATGAGCAGTTCTTC; CDR3: CASSLQWDRPGYEQFF
D: -; V: TRBV6-1; J: TRBJ1-5; size: -; DNA: TGTGCCAGCAGTGAAAAGGGCGGGGATCAGCCCCAGCATTTT; CDR3: CASSEKGGDQPQHF
D: TRBD2; V: TRBV19; J: TRBJ2-7; size: -; DNA: TGTGCCAGTAGTCCCCGCGGACTAGCATTATACGAGCAGTACTTC; CDR3: CASSPRGLALYEQYF